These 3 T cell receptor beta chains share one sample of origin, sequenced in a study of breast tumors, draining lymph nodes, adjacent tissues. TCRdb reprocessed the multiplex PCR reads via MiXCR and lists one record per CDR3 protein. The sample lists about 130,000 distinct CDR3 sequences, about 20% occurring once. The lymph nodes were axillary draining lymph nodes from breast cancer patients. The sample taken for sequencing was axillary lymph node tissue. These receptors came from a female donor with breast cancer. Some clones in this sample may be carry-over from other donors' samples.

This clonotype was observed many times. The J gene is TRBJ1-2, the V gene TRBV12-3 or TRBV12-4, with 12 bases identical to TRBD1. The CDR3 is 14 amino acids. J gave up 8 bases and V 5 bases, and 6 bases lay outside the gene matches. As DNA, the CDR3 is TGTGCCAGCAGTCCGGGACAGGGGGCGAGAGGCTACACCTTC. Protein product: CASSPGQGARGYTF.

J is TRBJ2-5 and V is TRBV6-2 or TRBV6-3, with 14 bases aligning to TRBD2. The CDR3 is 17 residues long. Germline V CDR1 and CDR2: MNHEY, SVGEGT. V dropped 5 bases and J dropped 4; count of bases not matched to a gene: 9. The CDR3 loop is CASSDGLAGGGGETQYF. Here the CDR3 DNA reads TGTGCCAGCAGTGACGGACTAGCGGGAGGCGGGGGAGAGACCCAGTACTTC.

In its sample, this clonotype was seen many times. The CDR3 sequence is CASNPDLGGQTQYF. The CDR3 bases are TGTGCCAGCAACCCCGACCTGGGGGGGCAGACCCAGTACTTC. The rearrangement uses TRBV3-1 and TRBJ2-5; tentatively, D is TRBD2 (7 bases). V was shortened by 7 bases and J by 6 bases, with 18 bases between the two germline ends. This CDR3 has 14 residues. The germline CDR1 and CDR2 sequences are LGHDT and YNNKEL (reference sequence).